This record concerns one TCR beta chain sequence. The data belong to a study of cytomegalovirus exposure and HLA in healthy donors. PCR employed 60 Vbeta and 13 Jbeta primers. Repertoires were generated with immunoSEQ multiplex PCR, while TCRdb's copy carries only in-frame clones and drops some. The profile shows 200,000 to 250,000 clones, approximately 80% of them singletons. V lost 2 bases and J lost 1, with 5 bases in between. The CDR3 is 13 amino acids. CDR1 and CDR2 (germline): PRHDT, FYEKMQ (reference sequence). Sequencing was carried out using PBMCs. The chain recombines TRBV13 with TRBJ1-1, with no clear D. The source of this sequence is a woman in her 30s in good health and CMV-seronegative. The CDR3 loop is CASSLHPNTEAFF. The CDR3 DNA follows: TGTGCCAGCAGCTTACATCCGAACACTGAAGCTTTCTTT.